The 4 T cell receptor beta chains presented below share a single source sample, sequenced in a study of cytomegalovirus exposure and HLA in healthy donors. PCR involved 60 Vbeta and 13 Jbeta primers. Sequencing used immunoSEQ multiplex PCR; TCRdb keeps in-frame clones, though not all of them. In the table there are about 45,000 clones, about half of which are singletons. The sequenced material came from PBMCs. The receptors stem from a man in his sixties in good health and CMV-seronegative.

The gene calls are TRBV30 and TRBJ1-5; 8 positions agree with TRBD1. Germline V CDR1 and CDR2: GTSNPN, SVGIG (reference sequence). The CDR3 has 14 amino acids. V shed 1 base and J 6 bases; nucleotides not matched to a gene: 5. The CDR3 loop is CAWSATGGGQPQHF. The CDR3 nucleotides are TGTGCCTGGAGTGCCACAGGGGGAGGTCAGCCCCAGCATTTT.

This clone was seen only a few times. The gene calls are TRBV30 and TRBJ2-5, with 12 bases aligning to TRBD2. The CDR3 is made up of 13 amino acids. CDR1 and CDR2 (germline): GTSNPN, SVGIG (reference sequence). V was pared by 3 bases and J by 5 bases, with 1 base of the junction left unmatched. The CDR3 nucleotides are TGTGCCTGGAGGACTAGCGGGGGCGAGACCCAGTACTTC. It translates to CAWRTSGGETQYF.

J is TRBJ2-1 and V is TRBV11-2; D is uncertain. The germline gives CDR1 SGHAT, CDR2 FQNNGV. The CDR3 totals 14 residues. V was shortened by 5 bases and J by 8 bases, with 16 bases between the two germline ends. CDR3 nucleotide sequence: TGTGCCAGCAGCGCCTATATTAGGAGCGATGAGCAGTTCTTC. Translated, it gives CASSAYIRSDEQFF.

The chain uses TRBV19 and TRBJ2-7; TRBD2 aligns across 10 bases. Germline assignment: CDR1 LNHDA and CDR2 SQIVND (reference sequence). After removal of 6 bases from V and 4 bases from J, the junction contained 6 bases not matched to a gene. This CDR3 spans 14 amino acids. This CDR3 is CASRQREGVYEQYF. The DNA of the CDR3 is TGTGCCAGTAGACAGCGGGAGGGAGTGTACGAGCAGTACTTC.